The clone carrying this TCR beta chain showed up just a few times. Its antigen remains unidentified. A second PCR of about 7 to 11 cycles used a sample-barcoded 5' primer and a J-beta primer mix. Every molecule of cDNA carried a tag from a template-switch adaptor with 12 random nucleotides. MiXCR, run by TCRdb on the 5' RACE reads, gives a single entry per CDR3 protein. The table lists about 690,000 distinct CDR3 sequences, 40% to 45% of them singletons. Trimming pared 1 base from V and 3 bases from J, leaving 16 bases between. Germline values: CDR1 MGHRA, CDR2 YSYEKL. This CDR3 spans 17 amino acids. These data originate in a study of blood T cells in healthy people across ages. Study findings and constraints: Donor CMV infection status was unknown, possibly confounding age-related changes in expanded clonotypes.

The sample providers were healthy Caucasian people from Russia, aged roughly 6 to 95. Input material: blood. The chain links TRBV4-1 to TRBJ1-5; no definite D call. This TCR came from a man aged 80 or over in good health. CDR3 coding DNA: TGCGCCAGCAGCCAAGTTGTCACTGGGCAGAACAATCAGCCCCAGCATTTT. It is translated as CASSQVVTGQNNQPQHF.